This T cell receptor (beta chain) was sequenced during a study of OX40 agonist ivuxolimab in advanced cancers. Trimming took 8 bases from V and 0 from J, leaving 10 bases between them. Germline loops: CDR1 MDHEN, CDR2 SYDVKM. The CDR3 has 13 amino acids. Method: immunoSEQ multiplex PCR; TCRdb's copy keeps in-frame clones and lacks some. The repertoire includes about 79,000 clones, about 85% of them detected once, and around 3.8% sits in the top ten. The V call is TRBV28, the J call TRBJ1-1; a weak D match, TRBD1 (6 bases). The receptor was isolated from an adult with an advanced solid tumor such as melanoma, head and neck, liver or kidney cancer. This material consisted of CD4+ or CD8+ T cells sorted from blood, taken in a trial of the OX40 agonist ivuxolimab. The CDR3 sequence: CASWGRMNTEAFF. The CDR3 DNA reads TGTGCCAGCTGGGGGCGGATGAACACTGAAGCTTTCTTT. Full variable domain (remainder filled in from reference TRBV28 and TRBJ1-1): DVKVTQSSRYLVKRTGEKVFLECVQDMDHENMFWYRQDPGLGLRLIYFSYDVKMKEKGDIPEGYSVSREKKERFSLILESASTNQTSMYLCASWGRMNTEAFFGQGTRLTVV.